A selection of T cell receptor beta chains follows, all from one sample in a study of blood T cell repertoires in COVID-19. The method was immunoSEQ multiplex PCR; TCRdb's version includes in-frame clones alone and lacks a portion of them. The sample has about 210,000 clones, around 82% seen once. Source material: peripheral blood. These receptors all stem from a woman aged 35 to 49 with active or convalescent COVID-19. Both conserved end residues are part of each CDR3. The D gene is left open where the match is weak. Part of the rows lack a size; the others show once, few, many or a class for expanded clones.

>TRBV19|TRBJ1-1|-|-
TGTGCCGCCTCCGATGGGGCCACTGAAGCTTTCTTT
CAASDGATEAFF
>TRBV29-1|TRBJ1-2|-|-
TGCAGCGCCCTGGGGGGGCTTGGCTACACCTTC
CSALGGLGYTF
>TRBV9|TRBJ2-7|once|TRBD1
TGTGCCAGCAGCGTGGGGACAGGGGTCTACGAGCAGTACTTC
CASSVGTGVYEQYF
>TRBV7-9|TRBJ2-2|-|-
TGTGCCAGCTCTCAGCCAGGAACGAACACCGGGGAGCTGTTTTTT
CASSQPGTNTGELFF
>TRBV30|TRBJ2-1|-|-
TGTGCCTGCCTATTCTACAATGAGCAGTTCTTC
CACLFYNEQFF
>TRBV28|TRBJ1-5|-|TRBD1
TGTGCCAGCAGTTTCATCGGGACAGGGAGAAATCAGCCCCAGCATTTT
CASSFIGTGRNQPQHF
>TRBV7-2|TRBJ2-2|-|-
TGTGCCAGCAGCTTAAGCGGGCTCGACACCGGGGAGCTGTTTTTT
CASSLSGLDTGELFF
>TRBV21-1|TRBJ1-2|-|-
TGTGCCAGCAGCGAGTATGGGGGGTGGGTCTATGGCTACACCTTC
CASSEYGGWVYGYTF
>TRBV21-1|TRBJ1-1|-|-
TGTGCCAGCAGCAAAGAGAGACGGAGGAACACTGAAGCTTTCTTT
CASSKERRRNTEAFF
>TRBV2|TRBJ1-1|-|-
TGTGCCAGCACCGACCCCAGGGGAGGGGACACTGAAGCTTTCTTT
CASTDPRGGDTEAFF
>TRBV27|TRBJ1-5|-|-
TGTGCCAGCAGTCCCACCAGTAGGGGCTGGAGTCAGCCCCAGCATTTT
CASSPTSRGWSQPQHF
>TRBV7-6|TRBJ1-5|-|-
TGTGCCAGCAGTCCCGAGGGGGAAAATCAGCCCCAGCATTTT
CASSPEGENQPQHF
>TRBV6-5|TRBJ1-6|-|-
TGTGCCAGCAGCCTCATGACAGATTCACCCCTCCACTTT
CASSLMTDSPLHF
>TRBV30|TRBJ2-1|-|-
TGTGCCTGGAGCAGGCCCAATGAGCAGTTCTTC
CAWSRPNEQFF
>TRBV6-5|TRBJ2-3|-|TRBD2
TGTGCCAGCAGCCTAGCGGGGAGCACAGATACGCAGTATTTT
CASSLAGSTDTQYF
>TRBV9|TRBJ2-7|-|-
TGTGCCAGCAGTGCGGGGACCGCGACCTACGAGCAGTACTTC
CASSAGTATYEQYF
>TRBV13|TRBJ2-3|-|-
TGTGCCAGCAGCCGACATCTCTCTAGCACAGATACGCAGTATTTT
CASSRHLSSTDTQYF
>TRBV30|TRBJ1-6|-|TRBD1
TGTGCCTGGGTCCGACAGGGTAGGGGTTCACCCCTCCACTTT
CAWVRQGRGSPLHF
>TRBV7-3|TRBJ2-1|-|-
TGTGCCAGCAGCTTATTACCGACATCAATCAATGAGCAGTTCTTC
CASSLLPTSINEQFF
>TRBV7-9|TRBJ1-6|-|TRBD1
TGTGCCAGCAGCACCCTGACAGGGGCGAATTCACCCCTCCACTTT
CASSTLTGANSPLHF
>TRBV18|TRBJ2-3|-|-
TGTGCCAGCTCACCCGGGTCCCATACAGATACGCAGTATTTT
CASSPGSHTDTQYF
>TRBV5-1|TRBJ1-4|-|-
TGCGCCAGCAGTTCCCGGGGGGCGATTAATGAAAAACTGTTTTTT
CASSSRGAINEKLFF
>TRBV7-9|TRBJ1-1|-|-
TGTGCCAGCAGCTTAGGCAGGGTAGACACTGAAGCTTTCTTT
CASSLGRVDTEAFF
>TRBV14|TRBJ2-1|-|TRBD2
TGTGCCAGCAGCCAAGAAAGGACTAGCGGAGGAAGTTTCCAGTTCTTC
CASSQERTSGGSFQFF